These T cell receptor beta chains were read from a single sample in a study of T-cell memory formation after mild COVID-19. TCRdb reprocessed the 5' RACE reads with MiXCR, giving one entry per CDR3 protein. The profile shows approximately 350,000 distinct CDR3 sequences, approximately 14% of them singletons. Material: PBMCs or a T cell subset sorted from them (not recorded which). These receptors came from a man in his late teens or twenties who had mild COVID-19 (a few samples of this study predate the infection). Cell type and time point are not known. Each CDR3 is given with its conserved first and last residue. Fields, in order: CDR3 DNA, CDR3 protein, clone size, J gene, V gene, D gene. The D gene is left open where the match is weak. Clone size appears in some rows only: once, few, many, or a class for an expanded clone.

CDR3nt: TGTGCCAGCAGATCAGGGGGCGGGGGTTCACCCCTCCACTTT
CDR3aa: CASRSGGGGSPLHF
abundance: many
j_gene: TRBJ1-6
v_gene: TRBV27
d_gene: TRBD1

CDR3nt: TGTGCCAGCAGCTTGGTGCCGGTGACGGGGGACCCCTATGGCTACACCTTC
CDR3aa: CASSLVPVTGDPYGYTF
abundance: few
j_gene: TRBJ1-2
v_gene: TRBV7-2
d_gene: -

CDR3nt: TGTGCCAGCAGCTTACAAATTCTTTACCAGCCCCAGCATTTT
CDR3aa: CASSLQILYQPQHF
abundance: once
j_gene: TRBJ1-5
v_gene: TRBV7-8
d_gene: -

CDR3nt: TGCAGTTTTCGAAGAGGTAGCAGGCAGACCCAGTACTTC
CDR3aa: CSFRRGSRQTQYF
abundance: few
j_gene: TRBJ2-5
v_gene: TRBV20-1
d_gene: -

CDR3nt: TGTGCCAGCAGCCAAGGGCGGGAACCCTACGAGCAGTACTTC
CDR3aa: CASSQGREPYEQYF
abundance: -
j_gene: TRBJ2-7
v_gene: TRBV3-2
d_gene: -

CDR3nt: TGTGCCAGCAGTCGTTACCCCTCCTACGAGCAGTACTTC
CDR3aa: CASSRYPSYEQYF
abundance: -
j_gene: TRBJ2-7
v_gene: TRBV12-3/TRBV12-4
d_gene: -

CDR3nt: TGTGCCAGCAGCCAAGGCGAGGGAAGGACTGAAGCTTTCTTT
CDR3aa: CASSQGEGRTEAFF
abundance: -
j_gene: TRBJ1-1
v_gene: TRBV14
d_gene: -

CDR3nt: TGTGCCAGTATGGGTGGGATGGGAGATACGCAGTATTTT
CDR3aa: CASMGGMGDTQYF
abundance: -
j_gene: TRBJ2-3
v_gene: TRBV19
d_gene: -

CDR3nt: TGTGCCAGCAGCCCGCCCGCCTCACTAGGGGGTACGCAGTATTTT
CDR3aa: CASSPPASLGGTQYF
abundance: -
j_gene: TRBJ2-3
v_gene: TRBV7-8
d_gene: -

CDR3nt: TGTGCCAGCAGCTTAGCGCTCAGGACATATGGCTACACCTTC
CDR3aa: CASSLALRTYGYTF
abundance: few
j_gene: TRBJ1-2
v_gene: TRBV7-2
d_gene: -

CDR3nt: TGTGCCAGCAGCCAAGGAATAGGTCTTAGCCACGAGCAGTACTTC
CDR3aa: CASSQGIGLSHEQYF
abundance: few
j_gene: TRBJ2-7
v_gene: TRBV3-1
d_gene: -

CDR3nt: TGTGCCACCAGCAGGGGGCGGCCAGATACGCAGTATTTT
CDR3aa: CATSRGRPDTQYF
abundance: once
j_gene: TRBJ2-3
v_gene: TRBV15
d_gene: -

CDR3nt: TGTGCCAGCAGCTTGGAGGGAGGGAATACGCAGTATTTT
CDR3aa: CASSLEGGNTQYF
abundance: -
j_gene: TRBJ2-3
v_gene: TRBV5-5
d_gene: TRBD2

CDR3nt: TGTGCCAGCAGTAATAGGGAATATAATTCACCCCTCCACTTT
CDR3aa: CASSNREYNSPLHF
abundance: few
j_gene: TRBJ1-6
v_gene: TRBV12-3/TRBV12-4
d_gene: -

CDR3nt: TGCAGCGCCGCCGGAACAGGGGGCTCACCCCTCCACTTT
CDR3aa: CSAAGTGGSPLHF
abundance: few
j_gene: TRBJ1-6
v_gene: TRBV29-1
d_gene: TRBD1

CDR3nt: TGTGCCAGTAGTATGATGAGGAGTGGGGATGAAAAACTGTTTTTT
CDR3aa: CASSMMRSGDEKLFF
abundance: -
j_gene: TRBJ1-4
v_gene: TRBV19
d_gene: -

CDR3nt: TGCGCCAGCAGCCCTGGTTCTCAGCAGTTCTTC
CDR3aa: CASSPGSQQFF
abundance: -
j_gene: TRBJ2-1
v_gene: TRBV4-1
d_gene: -

CDR3nt: TGTGCCAGCAGCTTATATGGGGTTAATGAGCAGTTCTTC
CDR3aa: CASSLYGVNEQFF
abundance: many
j_gene: TRBJ2-1
v_gene: TRBV11-3
d_gene: -

CDR3nt: TGCAGTGCTAGAAAAGCGGGGCGCTCCTACGAGCAGTACTTC
CDR3aa: CSARKAGRSYEQYF
abundance: -
j_gene: TRBJ2-7
v_gene: TRBV20-1
d_gene: TRBD2

CDR3nt: TGTGCCAGCAGCCTCATAAGTACGGGACATCAGAGCACAGATACGCAGTATTTT
CDR3aa: CASSLISTGHQSTDTQYF
abundance: few
j_gene: TRBJ2-3
v_gene: TRBV9
d_gene: -

CDR3nt: TGCGCCAGCAGCCAAGTTAATCGGGGGAGCGACTGGAACATTCAGTACTTC
CDR3aa: CASSQVNRGSDWNIQYF
abundance: -
j_gene: TRBJ2-4
v_gene: TRBV4-3
d_gene: -

CDR3nt: TGTGCCAGCAGCCCCCCTGGGACAGCCCAAGAGACCCAGTACTTC
CDR3aa: CASSPPGTAQETQYF
abundance: -
j_gene: TRBJ2-5
v_gene: TRBV11-2
d_gene: TRBD1

CDR3nt: TGCAGTGCTACACGGGACACCGGGGAGCTGTTTTTT
CDR3aa: CSATRDTGELFF
abundance: few
j_gene: TRBJ2-2
v_gene: TRBV20-1
d_gene: -

CDR3nt: TGTGCCGCGCCGAGGGACAGGGACTCCTACGAGCAGTACTTC
CDR3aa: CAAPRDRDSYEQYF
abundance: -
j_gene: TRBJ2-7
v_gene: TRBV7-9
d_gene: TRBD1

CDR3nt: TGCGCCAGCAGCCAAGTCTTGGGTGCCTGGGATACGCAGTATTTT
CDR3aa: CASSQVLGAWDTQYF
abundance: few
j_gene: TRBJ2-3
v_gene: TRBV4-1
d_gene: -

CDR3nt: TGTGCCAGCAGGCGGGGGGGGAGCACCGGGGAGCTGTTTTTT
CDR3aa: CASRRGGSTGELFF
abundance: -
j_gene: TRBJ2-2
v_gene: TRBV7-2
d_gene: TRBD2

CDR3nt: TGTGCCAGCAGCCAAGCTAGGGACAGGCCTGGTGATACGCAGTATTTT
CDR3aa: CASSQARDRPGDTQYF
abundance: few
j_gene: TRBJ2-3
v_gene: TRBV3-1
d_gene: TRBD1

CDR3nt: TGCGCCAGCAGCTTTGCGCTTGCCACAGATACGCAGTATTTT
CDR3aa: CASSFALATDTQYF
abundance: few
j_gene: TRBJ2-3
v_gene: TRBV5-1
d_gene: -

CDR3nt: TGTGCCAGCAGTGAGTCGACCGGGACAGGGACTAGAGATACGCAGTATTTT
CDR3aa: CASSESTGTGTRDTQYF
abundance: -
j_gene: TRBJ2-3
v_gene: TRBV6-1
d_gene: -

CDR3nt: TGCGCCAGCAGCTTGGGCGCGGGACGTGACTATGGCTACACCTTC
CDR3aa: CASSLGAGRDYGYTF
abundance: few
j_gene: TRBJ1-2
v_gene: TRBV4-1
d_gene: -

CDR3nt: TGCAGTGCTAGCCCCTCTAGCAGATCAGATACGCAGTATTTT
CDR3aa: CSASPSSRSDTQYF
abundance: -
j_gene: TRBJ2-3
v_gene: TRBV20-1
d_gene: -

CDR3nt: TGCGCCAGCAGCCCGCCTTTCAGGGGGGCCCATGTCTACGAGCAGTACTTC
CDR3aa: CASSPPFRGAHVYEQYF
abundance: many
j_gene: TRBJ2-7
v_gene: TRBV5-1
d_gene: -

CDR3nt: TGCGCCAGCAGCCAAGGGGTCTTGACCTACAATGAGCAGTTCTTC
CDR3aa: CASSQGVLTYNEQFF
abundance: -
j_gene: TRBJ2-1
v_gene: TRBV5-1
d_gene: -

CDR3nt: TGCAGTGCTAGAGTCGGGGGGGATGAGCAGTTCTTC
CDR3aa: CSARVGGDEQFF
abundance: many
j_gene: TRBJ2-1
v_gene: TRBV20-1
d_gene: TRBD2

CDR3nt: TGTGCCAGCAGTTACAGGGGAAATTCACCCCTCCACTTT
CDR3aa: CASSYRGNSPLHF
abundance: few
j_gene: TRBJ1-6
v_gene: TRBV12-3/TRBV12-4
d_gene: TRBD1

CDR3nt: TGTGCCAGCAGCCCGCATTATTCCGGGACTTTAAATGAGCAGTTCTTC
CDR3aa: CASSPHYSGTLNEQFF
abundance: few
j_gene: TRBJ2-1
v_gene: TRBV7-8
d_gene: -

CDR3nt: TGTGCCAGCAGCGCCGACTTAGCGGGGAGCTCCTACAATGAGCAGTTCTTC
CDR3aa: CASSADLAGSSYNEQFF
abundance: few
j_gene: TRBJ2-1
v_gene: TRBV9
d_gene: TRBD2

CDR3nt: TGTGCCAGCAGGACTACTTGGGGAGAGACCCAGTACTTC
CDR3aa: CASRTTWGETQYF
abundance: -
j_gene: TRBJ2-5
v_gene: TRBV7-3
d_gene: -

CDR3nt: TGCGCCAGCAGCCGACAATACCAAGAGACCCAGTACTTC
CDR3aa: CASSRQYQETQYF
abundance: -
j_gene: TRBJ2-5
v_gene: TRBV4-3
d_gene: -

CDR3nt: TGTGCCAGCAGCCCGGGACAGGGGGCGGAGGAACGTGAAAAACTGTTTTTT
CDR3aa: CASSPGQGAEEREKLFF
abundance: few
j_gene: TRBJ1-4
v_gene: TRBV4-2
d_gene: TRBD1

CDR3nt: TGTGCCAGCACCTCACCTGGCTTTTACTCTGGAAACACCATATATTTT
CDR3aa: CASTSPGFYSGNTIYF
abundance: few
j_gene: TRBJ1-3
v_gene: TRBV7-8
d_gene: -

CDR3nt: TGTGCCAGCAGCCCTCACCCTAACACTGAAGCTTTCTTT
CDR3aa: CASSPHPNTEAFF
abundance: many
j_gene: TRBJ1-1
v_gene: TRBV6-5
d_gene: -

CDR3nt: TGTGCCAGCAGTTACGTTCCGGACAGGCTAAATCAGCCCCAGCATTTT
CDR3aa: CASSYVPDRLNQPQHF
abundance: few
j_gene: TRBJ1-5
v_gene: TRBV6-2/TRBV6-3
d_gene: TRBD1

CDR3nt: TGTGCCAGCAGCTTTGAGGTGGCCTACACCTTC
CDR3aa: CASSFEVAYTF
abundance: -
j_gene: TRBJ1-2
v_gene: TRBV5-4
d_gene: -

CDR3nt: TGTGCCAGCAGAATGGGGCAAGGCAGCCCTGCAGAGACCCAGTACTTC
CDR3aa: CASRMGQGSPAETQYF
abundance: -
j_gene: TRBJ2-5
v_gene: TRBV7-9
d_gene: -

CDR3nt: TGTGCCACCAGCGTCCACGGGACTAAAAACAATGAGCAGTTCTTC
CDR3aa: CATSVHGTKNNEQFF
abundance: few
j_gene: TRBJ2-1
v_gene: TRBV24-1
d_gene: TRBD2

CDR3nt: TGCGCCAGCAGCCTCCACTTCGACACTGAAGCTTTCTTT
CDR3aa: CASSLHFDTEAFF
abundance: few
j_gene: TRBJ1-1
v_gene: TRBV4-1
d_gene: -

CDR3nt: TGTGCCAGCAGCCCCATCGACGTGACAGATACGCAGTATTTT
CDR3aa: CASSPIDVTDTQYF
abundance: few
j_gene: TRBJ2-3
v_gene: TRBV3-1
d_gene: -

CDR3nt: TGTGCCAGCAGTTTATATGGCTTCCGATGGGGCACAGATACGCAGTATTTT
CDR3aa: CASSLYGFRWGTDTQYF
abundance: few
j_gene: TRBJ2-3
v_gene: TRBV12-3/TRBV12-4
d_gene: -

CDR3nt: TGTGCCAGCAGTGGGGGGCTTCAGCCCCAGCATTTT
CDR3aa: CASSGGLQPQHF
abundance: few
j_gene: TRBJ1-5
v_gene: TRBV12-3/TRBV12-4
d_gene: -

CDR3nt: TGTGCCAGCAGTTTATGGCCTGGGAATGGCTACACCTTC
CDR3aa: CASSLWPGNGYTF
abundance: -
j_gene: TRBJ1-2
v_gene: TRBV12-3/TRBV12-4
d_gene: -

CDR3nt: TGTGCCAGCTCACCACAGCGGGGGGGCCGCTTTGGGGCCAACGTCCTGACTTTC
CDR3aa: CASSPQRGGRFGANVLTF
abundance: -
j_gene: TRBJ2-6
v_gene: TRBV18
d_gene: TRBD2

CDR3nt: TGTGCCAGCTCACCGGGACAGGTTTCGAACACTGAAGCTTTCTTT
CDR3aa: CASSPGQVSNTEAFF
abundance: -
j_gene: TRBJ1-1
v_gene: TRBV18
d_gene: TRBD1

CDR3nt: TGTGCCAGCAGTTACGCAGGGGTAGGGACGTGGGGGCTTTATTCACCCCTCCACTTT
CDR3aa: CASSYAGVGTWGLYSPLHF
abundance: few
j_gene: TRBJ1-6
v_gene: TRBV6-5
d_gene: -

CDR3nt: TGCAGTGCCACCCGGGGGGCGCGAACTGAAGCTTTCTTT
CDR3aa: CSATRGARTEAFF
abundance: -
j_gene: TRBJ1-1
v_gene: TRBV20-1
d_gene: -

CDR3nt: TGTGCCAGCTCAGACCTTAGCGGGGGGGCCTACAATGAGCAGTTCTTC
CDR3aa: CASSDLSGGAYNEQFF
abundance: -
j_gene: TRBJ2-1
v_gene: TRBV18
d_gene: TRBD2

CDR3nt: TGCGCCAGCAGCTTGGGCGGTGTCGAGGAGACCCAGTACTTC
CDR3aa: CASSLGGVEETQYF
abundance: -
j_gene: TRBJ2-5
v_gene: TRBV5-1
d_gene: -

CDR3nt: TGTGCCAGCAGTTCTCCGGGACATAGTATTAACACCGGGGAGCTGTTTTTT
CDR3aa: CASSSPGHSINTGELFF
abundance: few
j_gene: TRBJ2-2
v_gene: TRBV6-2/TRBV6-3
d_gene: -